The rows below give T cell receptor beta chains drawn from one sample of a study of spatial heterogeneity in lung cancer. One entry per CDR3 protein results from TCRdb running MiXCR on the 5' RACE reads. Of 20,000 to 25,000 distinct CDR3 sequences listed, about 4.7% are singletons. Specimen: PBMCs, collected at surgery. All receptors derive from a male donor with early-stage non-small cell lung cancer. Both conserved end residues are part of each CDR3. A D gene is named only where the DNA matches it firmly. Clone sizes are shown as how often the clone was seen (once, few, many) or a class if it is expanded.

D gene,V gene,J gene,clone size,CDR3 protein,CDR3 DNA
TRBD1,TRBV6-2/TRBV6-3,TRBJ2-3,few,CASSSTGEIDTQYF,TGTGCCAGCAGTTCCACAGGGGAGATAGATACGCAGTATTTT
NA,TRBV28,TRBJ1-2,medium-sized,CASSSPAESYGYTF,TGTGCCAGCAGTTCCCCCGCCGAGTCCTATGGCTACACCTTC
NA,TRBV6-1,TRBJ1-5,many,CASSVISNQPQHF,TGTGCCAGCAGCGTCATCAGCAATCAGCCCCAGCATTTT
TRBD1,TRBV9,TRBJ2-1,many,CASSVRDRGGDEQFF,TGTGCCAGCAGCGTCCGGGACAGGGGTGGCGATGAGCAGTTCTTC
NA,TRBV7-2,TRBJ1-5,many,CASSFLMSNQPQHF,TGTGCCAGCAGCTTCCTCATGAGCAATCAGCCCCAGCATTTT
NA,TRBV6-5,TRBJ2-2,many,CASSYVGRGTGELFF,TGTGCCAGCAGTTACGTCGGCAGGGGAACCGGGGAGCTGTTTTTT
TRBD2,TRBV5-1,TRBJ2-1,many,CASRLLAGVNEQFF,TGCGCCAGCAGACTCCTAGCGGGAGTCAATGAGCAGTTCTTC
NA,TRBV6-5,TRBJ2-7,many,CASSGQATYEQYF,TGTGCCAGCAGTGGCCAGGCAACCTACGAGCAGTACTTC
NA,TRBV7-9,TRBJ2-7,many,CASSFSDWGDEQYF,TGTGCCAGCAGCTTCTCGGACTGGGGCGACGAGCAGTACTTC
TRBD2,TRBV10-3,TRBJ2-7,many,CAISEPGLAGVSYEQYF,TGTGCCATCAGTGAGCCGGGACTAGCGGGAGTGTCCTACGAGCAGTACTTC
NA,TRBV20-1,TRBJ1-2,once,CSAHPRRVNYGYTF,TGCAGTGCCCATCCCCGAAGGGTTAACTATGGCTACACCTTC
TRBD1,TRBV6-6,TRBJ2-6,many,CASSYPGQLSGANVLTF,TGTGCCAGCAGTTATCCGGGACAGCTCTCTGGGGCCAACGTCCTGACTTTC
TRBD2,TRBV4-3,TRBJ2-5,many,CASSQELGGQETQYF,TGCGCCAGCAGCCAAGAACTCGGGGGGCAAGAGACCCAGTACTTC
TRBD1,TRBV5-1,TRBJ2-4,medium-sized,CASRPGQGLAKNIQYF,TGCGCCAGCAGACCAGGACAGGGGTTAGCCAAAAACATTCAGTACTTC